This TCR beta chain was recovered during a study of B cell selection in AIRE deficiency. Sequenced by immunoSEQ multiplex PCR; TCRdb stores in-frame clones only, minus some. The top ten clones hold under 0.2% of a sample with 20,000 to 30,000 clones, 90% to 97% of them seen once. Comments on this clone: Its target is not known.

The CDR3 sequence is 17 residues long. Looked up from germline, CDR1 is SNHLY and CDR2 is FYNNEI. With 8 bases clipped from V and 7 bases from J, the junction kept 22 bases outside the gene matches. Study outcomes and limitations: AIRE-deficient Tconv and Treg repertoires matched healthy donors in TCRBV, CDR3 length, diversity.

Sorting defined conventional CD4 T cells as CD4+CD127+. V usage is TRBV2 and J usage is TRBJ1-2; 7 bases fit TRBD1. The source material was CD4+CD127+ conventional T cells sorted from PBMCs. This receptor was identified in a human donor in good health. The CDR3 region has the DNA TGTGCCAGCTGCCCGCTAACTACAGGGGTAGGATCTCGTGGCTACACCTTC. It is translated as CASCPLTTGVGSRGYTF.